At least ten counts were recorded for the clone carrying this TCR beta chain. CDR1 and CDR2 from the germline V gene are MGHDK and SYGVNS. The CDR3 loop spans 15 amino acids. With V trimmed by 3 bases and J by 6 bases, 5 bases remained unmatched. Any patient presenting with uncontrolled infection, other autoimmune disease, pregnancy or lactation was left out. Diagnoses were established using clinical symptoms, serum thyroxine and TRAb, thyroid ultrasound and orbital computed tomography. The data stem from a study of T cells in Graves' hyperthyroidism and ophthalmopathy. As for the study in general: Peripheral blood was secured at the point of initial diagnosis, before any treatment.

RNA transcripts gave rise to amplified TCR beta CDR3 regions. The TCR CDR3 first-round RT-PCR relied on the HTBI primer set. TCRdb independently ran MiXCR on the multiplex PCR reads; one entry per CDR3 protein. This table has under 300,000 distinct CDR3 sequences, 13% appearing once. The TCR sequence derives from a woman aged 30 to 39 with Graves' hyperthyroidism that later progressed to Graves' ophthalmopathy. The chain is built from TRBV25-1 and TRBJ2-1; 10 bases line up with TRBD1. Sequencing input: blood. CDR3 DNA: TGTGCCAGCAGTGACCGGACAGGGGGAGGCAATGAGCAGTTCTTC. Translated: CASSDRTGGGNEQFF.